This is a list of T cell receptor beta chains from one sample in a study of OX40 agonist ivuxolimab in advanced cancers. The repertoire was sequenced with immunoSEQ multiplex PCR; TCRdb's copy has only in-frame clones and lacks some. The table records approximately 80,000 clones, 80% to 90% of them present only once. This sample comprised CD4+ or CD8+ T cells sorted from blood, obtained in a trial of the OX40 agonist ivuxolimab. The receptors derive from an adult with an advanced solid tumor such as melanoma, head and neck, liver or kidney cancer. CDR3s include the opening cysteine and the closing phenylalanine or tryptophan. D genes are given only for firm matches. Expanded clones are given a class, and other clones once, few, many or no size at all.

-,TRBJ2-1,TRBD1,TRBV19,TGTGCCAGTATGGAAGGTGGGACAGGGGGCTGGAAGGGCTACAATGAGCAGTTCTTC,CASMEGGTGGWKGYNEQFF
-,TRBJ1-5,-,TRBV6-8,TGTGCCAGCAGCTCCATCGCGGGGTCTCATCAGCCCCAGCATTTT,CASSSIAGSHQPQHF
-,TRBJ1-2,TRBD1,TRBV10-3,TGTGCCATCAGTGCCGGGACAGGGTACGGCTACACCTTC,CAISAGTGYGYTF
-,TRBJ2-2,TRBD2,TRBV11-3,TGTGCCAGCAGCAAAAAAGGGACTAGCGGGTTGGTCGGGGAGCTGTTTTTT,CASSKKGTSGLVGELFF
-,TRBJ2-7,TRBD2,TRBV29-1,TGCAGCGTCCGCCGACTAGCGGGAGGGAGGAACGAGCAGTACTTC,CSVRRLAGGRNEQYF
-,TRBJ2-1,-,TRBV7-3,TGTGCCAGCAGCAAAGGGGGAGAAGGGACTGTGCAGTTCTTC,CASSKGGEGTVQFF
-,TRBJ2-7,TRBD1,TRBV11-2,TGTGCCAGCAGCTTGACAGGGGACCGGTTTGACGAGCAGTACTTC,CASSLTGDRFDEQYF
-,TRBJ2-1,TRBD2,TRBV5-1,TGCGCCAGCAGCTTATTAGCGGGAGGGCCTGCTGAGCAGTTCTTC,CASSLLAGGPAEQFF
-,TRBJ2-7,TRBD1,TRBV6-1,TGTGCCAGCAGGCCGCAGGGACAGGGGGCGGGTGAGCAGTACTTC,CASRPQGQGAGEQYF
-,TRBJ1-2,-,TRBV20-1,TGCAGTGCTAGTTCGGGGAACGGCTACACCTTC,CSASSGNGYTF
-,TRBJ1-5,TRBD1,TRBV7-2,TGTGCCAGCAGCTTGGGACAGGATCAGCCCCAGCATTTT,CASSLGQDQPQHF
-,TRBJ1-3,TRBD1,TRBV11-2,TGTGCCAGCAGCATCAGACAGGGCCTCTCTGGAAACACCATATATTTT,CASSIRQGLSGNTIYF
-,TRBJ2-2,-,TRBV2,TGTGCCAGCAGTGATAGAGGGCAGACCGGGGAGCTGTTTTTT,CASSDRGQTGELFF
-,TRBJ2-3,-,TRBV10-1,TGCGCCAGCAGTGTCTCGGTAGCGGCAACTAGCACAGATACGCAGTATTTT,CASSVSVAATSTDTQYF
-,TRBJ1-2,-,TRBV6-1,TGTGCCAGCAGTGATGTGACAGCCGCGGGGTATGGCTACACCTTC,CASSDVTAAGYGYTF
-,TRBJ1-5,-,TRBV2,TGTGCCAGCAGTGTTGGAAGAAGCAATCAGCCCCAGCATTTT,CASSVGRSNQPQHF
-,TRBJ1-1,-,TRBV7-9,TGTGCCAGCAGCTTTGCCCGGCGGGGGGGCATTGACACTGAAGCTTTCTTT,CASSFARRGGIDTEAFF
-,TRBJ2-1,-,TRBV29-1,TGCAGCGTTGAAGAACTAGTCGATGAGCAGTTCTTC,CSVEELVDEQFF
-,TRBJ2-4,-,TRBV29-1,TGCAGCGTCCGACATAGTAAAAACATTCAGTACTTC,CSVRHSKNIQYF
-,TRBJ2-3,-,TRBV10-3,TGTGCCAGCTCCTCTAGCGCAGATACGCAGTATTTT,CASSSSADTQYF
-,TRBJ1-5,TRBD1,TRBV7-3,TGTGCCAGCAGCTCGGGACAGGGAGGCAATCAGCCCCAGCATTTT,CASSSGQGGNQPQHF
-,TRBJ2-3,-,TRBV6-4,TGTGCCAGCAGTGAAACACAGGCGGCAGATACGCAGTATTTT,CASSETQAADTQYF
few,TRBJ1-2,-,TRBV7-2,TGTGCCAGCAGCTTGGGCCTACAGGGCTACTATGGCTACACCTTC,CASSLGLQGYYGYTF